This entry lists 20 T cell receptor beta chains sequenced from one sample in a study of blood T cell repertoires in COVID-19. Sequencing used immunoSEQ multiplex PCR; TCRdb keeps in-frame clones, though not all of them. Among hundreds of thousands of clones, 80% to 90% were seen once, and the ten largest hold roughly 2%. The source material was PBMCs or T cells enriched from blood (not recorded which). The receptors shown here come from a man aged 25 to 40 who had recovered from COVID-19.

The chain joins TRBV5-1 to TRBJ1-2, with D unresolved. The V end was cut by 6 bases, the J end by 6 bases, with 15 bases between. The CDR3 totals 13 residues. In germline, CDR1 is SGHRS, CDR2 YFSETQ. CDR3 sequence: CASTLRGSDGYTF. The CDR3 bases are TGCGCCAGCACCTTAAGAGGCTCTGATGGCTACACCTTC. Using reference TRBV5-1 and TRBJ1-2 for the parts outside the CDR3, the full variable domain is KAGVTQTPRYLIKTRGQQVTLSCSPISGHRSVSWYQQTPGQGLQFLFEYFSETQRNKGNFPGRFSGRQFSNSRSEMNVSTLELGDSALYLCASTLRGSDGYTFGSGTRLTVV.

This clone showed up just a few times. The chain employs TRBV19 and TRBJ1-1; 7 bases line up with TRBD1. CDR1 and CDR2 from the germline V gene are LNHDA and SQIVND (reference sequence). The CDR3 length is 14 residues. V shed 3 bases, J shed 9 bases, and the junction held 10 bases outside the gene matches. The CDR3 nucleotides read TGTGCCAGTAGTATTGTACAGGGGCGCGTGAAAGCTTTCTTT. Amino acid sequence: CASSIVQGRVKAFF. The whole variable domain, remainder taken from reference TRBV19 and TRBJ1-1, is DGGITQSPKYLFRKEGQNVTLSCEQNLNHDAMYWYRQDPGQGLRLIYYSQIVNDFQKGDIAEGYSVSREKKESFPLTVTSAQKNPTAFYLCASSIVQGRVKAFFGQGTRLTVV.

The chain has TRBV11-3 and TRBJ1-4; possibly TRBD1 for D (5 bases). V shed 5 bases and J shed 5 bases, with 9 bases lying between them. CDR1 and CDR2 (germline): SGHNT, YENEEA. The CDR3 contains 13 residues. CDR3 sequence reads: CASSPGLNEKLFF. In DNA form, the CDR3 reads TGTGCCAGCAGCCCAGGGTTGAATGAAAAACTGTTTTTT.

This sequence joins TRBV6-4 and TRBJ2-3; 10 bases align to TRBD2. This CDR3 is 19 amino acids long. Germline V CDR1 and CDR2: MRHNA, SNTAGT. With 2 bases clipped from V and 1 base from J, the junction kept 12 bases outside the gene matches. The CDR3 protein is CASSDRATLAGGRTDTQYF. DNA for the CDR3: TGTGCCAGCAGTGACAGGGCCACCTTAGCGGGGGGCCGCACAGATACGCAGTATTTT.

The V and J genes are TRBV19 and TRBJ1-5, with 8 bases fitting TRBD1. Unmatched junction bases numbered 5, after V lost 5 bases and J lost 2 bases. The CDR3 has 15 amino acids. Germline V gives CDR1 LNHDA, CDR2 SQIVND (reference sequence). The CDR3, as DNA: TGTGCCAGTAGTCCGGACAGGGTTGGCAATCAGCCCCAGCATTTT. Protein: CASSPDRVGNQPQHF.

This chain uses TRBV9 with TRBJ2-3; 12 nucleotides agree with TRBD2. The CDR3 runs to 16 residues. V lost 4 bases to trimming and J lost 0 bases; unmatched junction nucleotides: 3. Germline CDR1 and CDR2: SGDLS and YYNGEE. The CDR3 DNA follows: TGTGCCAGCAGCCCTAGCGGGGGGGTTAGCACAGATACGCAGTATTTT. Protein sequence: CASSPSGGVSTDTQYF.

The genes are TRBV5-1 and TRBJ2-7; possible D gene TRBD1, 7 bases. This CDR3 contains 15 residues. V dropped 4 bases and J dropped 7 bases, with 21 bases sitting between them. The germline gives CDR1 SGHRS, CDR2 YFSETQ. The CDR3 spells CASSLNLRAGGEQYF. The CDR3, as DNA: TGCGCCAGCAGCCTAAATCTTCGGGCAGGGGGGGAGCAGTACTTC.

The chain links TRBV7-2 to TRBJ1-1, with TRBD1 as a possible D gene (6 bases). CDR1 is SGHTA and CDR2 is FQGNSA in the germline V gene. The CDR3 has 13 residues. V lost 0 bases to trimming and J lost 11 bases, with 13 bases between them. DNA of the CDR3: TGTGCCAGCAGCTTAGCGGACAGTCGAAGGGCTTTCTTT. Its translation: CASSLADSRRAFF.

This chain uses TRBV19 with TRBJ2-2, with TRBD1 matching 8 bases. J lost 5 bases, V lost 7 bases, and 9 bases had no gene match. The CDR3 is 15 residues long. Per the germline V gene, CDR1 is LNHDA and CDR2 is SQIVND (reference sequence). The CDR3 here is CASNSGTGGTGELFF. In nucleotides, the CDR3 is TGTGCCAGTAATTCCGGGACAGGTGGAACCGGGGAGCTGTTTTTT.

The rearrangement uses TRBV14 and TRBJ2-3, with D unclear. Germline V CDR1 and CDR2: SGHDN, FVKESK. V was trimmed by 1 base and J by 10 bases, leaving 9 bases between them. The CDR3 contains 12 residues. The CDR3 nucleotides read TGTGCCAGCAGCCAAGGGCGGTGGGCGCAGTATTTT. Translation: CASSQGRWAQYF.

This chain links TRBV20-1 with TRBJ2-5; perhaps TRBD1 as D (5 bases). Trimming removed 6 bases at V and 10 bases at J, with 15 bases between. The CDR3 sequence is 11 residues long. Germline lookup yields CDR1 DFQATT and CDR2 SNEGSKA (reference sequence). Here the CDR3 DNA reads TGCAGTGCCGGGTCCGGAAGGGGCCAGTACTTC. This codes for CSAGSGRGQYF.

This clone was observed once. This chain connects TRBV19 to TRBJ2-3; D is possibly TRBD2 (6 bases). The germline gives CDR1 LNHDA, CDR2 SQIVND (reference sequence). Trimming shortened V by 4 bases and J by 0 bases, and 11 bases separated the two germline ends. The CDR3 covers 15 residues. The CDR3, as DNA: TGTGCCAGTAGTAAGACTAGTACGAGCACAGATACGCAGTATTTT. Its protein is CASSKTSTSTDTQYF.

V usage is TRBV9 and J usage is TRBJ1-4; 9 bases fit TRBD1. This CDR3 region has 15 residues. The junction had 7 bases not matched to a gene; V was cut back by 2 bases and J by 8 bases. The germline V gene has CDR1 SGDLS and CDR2 YYNGEE. CDR3 nucleotide sequence: TGTGCCAGCAGCGTTTCGGGGACAGGGAACGAAAAACTGTTTTTT. Residues: CASSVSGTGNEKLFF. Together with reference TRBV9 and TRBJ1-4, the CDR3 gives the full variable domain: DSGVTQTPKHLITATGQRVTLRCSPRSGDLSVYWYQQSLDQGLQFLIQYYNGEERAKGNILERFSAQQFPDLHSELNLSSLELGDSALYFCASSVSGTGNEKLFFGSGTQLSVL.

V is TRBV30 and J is TRBJ1-2; TRBD1 might be the D (5 bases). CDR1 is GTSNPN and CDR2 is SVGIG in the germline V gene (reference sequence). Trimming took 1 base from V and 4 from J, leaving 10 bases between them. This CDR3 contains 13 residues. CDR3 DNA sequence: TGTGCCTGGAGTGAGGGGTATTTCTATGGCTACACCTTC. It encodes CAWSEGYFYGYTF.

This clone was recorded a few times. The chain links TRBV6-5 to TRBJ2-2; 12 bases agree with TRBD1. The V gene end was trimmed by 9 bases and the J gene end by 3 bases; junction bases not matched to a gene: 2. The V gene's germline CDR1 is MNHEY and CDR2 SVGAGI. The CDR3 consists of 14 residues. This CDR3 reads CASGTGGDTGELFF. The CDR3 region has the DNA TGTGCCAGTGGGACAGGGGGCGACACCGGGGAGCTGTTTTTT.

The chain combines TRBV7-8 with TRBJ1-5; perhaps TRBD1 as D (6 bases). V lost 5 bases and J lost 6, with 11 bases in between. Germline V lookup: CDR1 SGHVS, CDR2 FQNEAQ. CDR3 length equals 13 residues. CDR3 residues: CASSLTGTQPQHF. The CDR3 DNA reads TGTGCCAGCAGCCTAACAGGGACTCAGCCCCAGCATTTT.

The genes are TRBV5-1 and TRBJ1-2; the D gene is possibly TRBD1 (6 bases). CDR1 is SGHRS, CDR2 YFSETQ, per germline. The CDR3 loop spans 15 amino acids. Between the trimmed V and J ends, which lost 4 bases and 5 bases, there was a span of 18 bases. CDR3 protein: CASSQGPRGDYGYTF. CDR3 nucleotides: TGCGCCAGCAGCCAGGGTCCCAGGGGAGATTATGGCTACACCTTC.

This clone has just one count. The chain employs TRBV5-1 and TRBJ1-2; 12 positions match TRBD1. Germline V gene sequence: CDR1 SGHRS, CDR2 YFSETQ. The CDR3 totals 15 residues. J was trimmed by 8 bases and V by 0 bases; bases with no gene match: 5. For the CDR3, the DNA is TGCGCCAGCAGCTTGGAGGGACAGGGGGCTTCGGGCTACACCTTC. This gives the protein CASSLEGQGASGYTF.

The chain links TRBV23-1 to TRBJ1-1, with D unclear. TRBV23-1 carries the ORF label, with uncertain function. The CDR3 is 14 amino acids. Trimming took 8 bases from V and 8 from J, leaving 21 bases between them. The CDR3 sequence is CASGPDPDSSEAFF. For the CDR3, the DNA is TGCGCCAGCGGCCCAGATCCCGACTCCAGCGAAGCTTTCTTT.

The chain uses TRBV14 and TRBJ2-2; 10 bases match TRBD1. The CDR3 has 16 amino acids. V dropped 4 bases and J dropped 5; count of bases not matched to a gene: 7. Germline lookup yields CDR1 SGHDN and CDR2 FVKESK. CDR3 protein: CASSPRQGARTGELFF. The CDR3 nucleotides read TGTGCCAGCAGCCCTCGACAGGGGGCGAGGACCGGGGAGCTGTTTTTT.